This TCR beta chain derives from a study of T cell changes during pregnancy in multiple sclerosis (dated by TCRdb to between 2018 and 2021). Regarding the research as a whole: The study examined how the T cell repertoire changed over the course of pregnancy in women with multiple sclerosis.

Of note for this clone: Its antigen is still unknown. Base qualities are not at hand, and no much larger clone is one base apart.

Trimming removed 1 base from V and 2 bases from J, leaving 10 bases between the germline ends. Via the germline V gene, CDR1 is SGHRS and CDR2 YFSETQ. CDR3 length: 14 amino acids, cysteine to phenylalanine. CDR3 DNA is the only sequence kept; it has 42 bases, read in frame from the first base. The library came from the immunoSEQ multiplex PCR assay. Sourced from immuneACCESS, this table was stored by TCRdb with only in-frame sequences that have V and J called. A share of the clones is absent; for the studies checked, an unresolved V gene accounts for under half, and the remainder has no known explanation. The sample table shows tens of thousands of clones, and approximately 86% are seen once. The top ten clones comprise 3% to 3.5% of the sample.

The origin of this receptor is a female donor with multiple sclerosis, enrolled in a pregnancy study. Rearrangement joined TRBV5-1 to TRBJ2-7, with a weak D call of TRBD1 (5 bases match). Source: peripheral blood, taken before pregnancy. The CDR3: CASSLWLQAYEQYF. In nucleotide form, the sequence is TGCGCCAGCAGCTTGTGGTTACAGGCCTACGAGCAGTACTTC.